The 20 T cell receptor beta chains given below trace back to one sample, sequenced in a study of blood T cell repertoires in COVID-19. TCRdb keeps only in-frame clones here, not all; method: immunoSEQ multiplex PCR. This sample has 300,000 to 500,000 clones, with 88% found just once. Material: PBMCs or T cells enriched from blood (not recorded which). Source of these receptors: a woman between 35 and 50 years old with acute COVID-19.

The chain links TRBV7-6 to TRBJ2-7; TRBD1 might be the D (5 bases). Per germline, CDR1 SGHVS and CDR2 FNYEAQ. The length of the CDR3 is 14 residues. Deletions cut 6 bases from V and 9 bases from J, with 21 bases between. Written as DNA, the CDR3 is TGTGCCAGCAGTCCCCAGGGTCCATTACCCACGCAGTACTTC. The encoded protein is CASSPQGPLPTQYF.

V usage is TRBV5-1 and J usage is TRBJ1-6; possible D gene TRBD1, 5 bases. Germline V CDR1 and CDR2: SGHRS, YFSETQ. The germline V and J ends were trimmed by 2 bases and 8 bases, with 5 bases remaining between them. This CDR3 contains 12 residues. The DNA of the CDR3 is TGCGCCAGCAGCTTAGGGGATTCACCCCTCCACTTT. Protein: CASSLGDSPLHF. Looking up the rest from reference TRBV5-1 and TRBJ1-6 gives the full variable domain: KAGVTQTPRYLIKTRGQQVTLSCSPISGHRSVSWYQQTPGQGLQFLFEYFSETQRNKGNFPGRFSGRQFSNSRSEMNVSTLELGDSALYLCASSLGDSPLHFGNGTRLTVT.

The chain carries TRBV15 and TRBJ2-7, with TRBD2 identical over 12 bases. The CDR3 has 14 residues. Per the germline V gene, CDR1 is LNHNV and CDR2 is YYDKDF (reference sequence). Unmatched junction bases numbered 1, after V lost 3 bases and J lost 4 bases. In DNA form, the CDR3 reads TGTGCCACCAGCAGGACTAGCGGGGGTTACGAGCAGTACTTC. It encodes CATSRTSGGYEQYF.

The chain combines TRBV7-9 with TRBJ2-2, with D perhaps matching TRBD2 (6 bases). CDR3 size: 15 residues. CDR1 and CDR2 from the germline V gene are SEHNR and FQNEAQ (reference sequence). V was clipped by 2 bases and J by 4 bases, with 11 bases between them. The CDR3 reads CASSLSLARTGELFF. The CDR3 DNA reads as TGTGCCAGCAGCTTATCACTAGCCCGCACCGGGGAGCTGTTTTTT. Looking up the rest from reference TRBV7-9 and TRBJ2-2 gives the full variable domain: DTGVSQNPRHKITKRGQNVTFRCDPISEHNRLYWYRQTLGQGPEFLTYFQNEAQLEKSRLLSDRFSAERPKGSFSTLEIQRTEQGDSAMYLCASSLSLARTGELFFGEGSRLTVL.

V is TRBV18 and J is TRBJ2-2; maybe TRBD2 (5 bases). Trimming shortened V by 4 bases and J by 8 bases, and 8 bases separated the two germline ends. This CDR3 contains 12 residues. The germline gives CDR1 KGHSH, CDR2 LQKENI. CDR3 in DNA: TGTGCCAGCTCACTCCGGAGGGGGGAGCTGTTTTTT. Translated: CASSLRRGELFF.

The chain recombines TRBV11-2 with TRBJ1-6, with 9 bases that match TRBD1. Trimming took 5 bases from V and 5 from J; bases not matched to a gene: 7. The CDR3 covers 16 residues. The germline V gene has CDR1 SGHAT and CDR2 FQNNGV. CDR3 loop: CASSPIRTGDNSPLHF. CDR3 nucleotide sequence: TGTGCCAGCAGCCCGATAAGGACAGGGGATAATTCACCCCTCCACTTT. Full variable domain (remainder filled in from reference TRBV11-2 and TRBJ1-6): EAGVAQSPRYKIIEKRQSVAFWCNPISGHATLYWYQQILGQGPKLLIQFQNNGVVDDSQLPKDRFSAERLKGVDSTLKIQPAKLEDSAVYLCASSPIRTGDNSPLHFGNGTRLTVT.

This clone occurred once. V gene TRBV6-1 combines with J gene TRBJ1-5, with 7 positions matching TRBD1. CDR1 MNHNS and CDR2 SASEGT come from the germline V gene. Trimming removed 3 bases from V and 5 bases from J; junction bases left unmatched: 4. This CDR3 is built from 14 residues. This CDR3 reads CASSEGDSHQPQHF. The CDR3 DNA is TGTGCCAGCAGTGAGGGGGACAGCCATCAGCCCCAGCATTTT.

The rearrangement joins TRBV2 to TRBJ1-2; D uncertain. The CDR3 is made up of 13 amino acids. V was cut by 4 bases and J by 5 bases, with 11 bases left in between. CDR1 SNHLY and CDR2 FYNNEI come from the germline V gene. The CDR3 spells CASSGGVEYGYTF. CDR3 bases: TGTGCCAGCAGTGGCGGTGTGGAGTATGGCTACACCTTC.

The V gene is TRBV2, the J gene TRBJ1-5; 9 nucleotides match TRBD1. The CDR3 has 13 residues. Germline lookup yields CDR1 SNHLY and CDR2 FYNNEI. The junction had 3 bases not matched to a gene; V was cut back by 4 bases and J by 8 bases. Here the CDR3 DNA reads TGTGCCAGCAGTGGGGACAGGGAAAAGCCCCAGCATTTT. This gives the protein CASSGDREKPQHF.

The chain joins TRBV11-2 to TRBJ2-7, with D uncertain. Trimming took off 0 bases at V and 0 bases at J, with 15 bases between the two ends. Germline V gene lookup returns CDR1 SGHAT and CDR2 FQNNGV. This CDR3 contains 17 residues. CDR3 residues: CASSLDGGVQFSYEQYF. Written as DNA, the CDR3 is TGTGCCAGCAGCTTAGATGGCGGCGTACAATTCTCCTACGAGCAGTACTTC. Based on the CDR3 plus reference TRBV11-2 and TRBJ2-7, the full variable domain is EAGVAQSPRYKIIEKRQSVAFWCNPISGHATLYWYQQILGQGPKLLIQFQNNGVVDDSQLPKDRFSAERLKGVDSTLKIQPAKLEDSAVYLCASSLDGGVQFSYEQYFGPGTRLTVT.

The rearrangement links TRBV2 to TRBJ1-1, with a weak D call TRBD1 (5 bases). Trimming removed 2 bases from V and 11 bases from J, with 18 bases in between. Per germline, CDR1 SNHLY and CDR2 FYNNEI. The CDR3 contains 14 residues. The CDR3 DNA follows: TGTGCCAGCAGTGAATCGGGCAGGGAAGGTGGGGCTTTCTTT. Translated: CASSESGREGGAFF.

In its sample, this clone was seen once. V is TRBV5-5 and J is TRBJ1-6; no clear D gene. From germline, CDR1 is SGHKS and CDR2 YYEKEE (reference sequence). Trimming shortened V by 7 bases and J by 6 bases, and 17 bases separated the two germline ends. The CDR3 runs 15 residues. CDR3 region: CASATGAGFNSPLHF. The CDR3 nucleotides are TGTGCCAGCGCCACCGGTGCGGGGTTTAATTCACCCCTCCACTTT.

The chain employs TRBV4-1 and TRBJ2-5; weak D call: TRBD1 (6 bases). The CDR3 runs to 18 residues. Germline V gene data show CDR1 as MGHRA and CDR2 as YSYEKL. Trimming removed 0 bases from V and 0 bases from J, with 17 bases in between. CDR3 nucleotide sequence: TGCGCCAGCAGCCAAGATTCGGTAACAGGGCCCCACCAAGAGACCCAGTACTTC. The encoded protein is CASSQDSVTGPHQETQYF.

The chain links TRBV24-1 to TRBJ2-1, with 9 bases identical to TRBD2. Germline V gene sequence: CDR1 KGHDR, CDR2 SFDVKD. The CDR3 has 17 amino acids. V lost 4 bases, J lost 7 bases, and 13 bases stayed unmatched. The DNA for the CDR3 is TGTGCCACCAGTGACGGACTTAGCGGGGGACTTGGTAATGAGCAGTTCTTC. This codes for CATSDGLSGGLGNEQFF.

CDR3 in DNA: TGTGCCAGCAGCCAAGTAGGGCTAGCGGGGTACACCGGGGAGCTGTTTTTT. Translated, it gives CASSQVGLAGYTGELFF. V and J are TRBV3-1 (or the pseudogene TRBV3-2) and TRBJ2-2; 9 nucleotides line up with TRBD2. Per germline, CDR1 LGHDT and CDR2 YNNKEL (reference sequence). CDR3 size: 17 residues. V lost 1 base, J lost 3 bases, and 6 bases stayed unmatched.

The chain carries TRBV5-1 and TRBJ2-7; TRBD2 might be the D (7 bases). The CDR3 loop spans 16 amino acids. V was pared by 0 bases and J by 3 bases, with 16 bases between. Germline CDR1 SGHRS, CDR2 YFSETQ. The CDR3 sequence is CASSLVGGGSFYEQYF. CDR3 DNA sequence: TGCGCCAGCAGCTTGGTGGGCGGGGGCTCCTTCTACGAGCAGTACTTC.

The chain has TRBV5-4 and TRBJ1-2, with 7 bases that match TRBD1. The trim removed 5 bases at V and 6 bases at J, leaving 10 bases unmatched. The germline V gene encodes CDR1 SGHNT and CDR2 YYREEE (reference sequence). CDR3 length equals 14 residues. CDR3 bases: TGTGCCAGCAGGGCTGGGACAGCTGCTGATGGCTACACCTTC. It translates to CASRAGTAADGYTF.

The gene calls are TRBV7-9 and TRBJ2-7; TRBD1 is a possible D gene (6 bases). Trimming pared 5 bases from V and 3 bases from J, leaving 20 bases between. The CDR3 has 16 amino acids. Germline loops: CDR1 SEHNR, CDR2 FQNEAQ (reference sequence). CDR3 DNA: TGTGCCAGCAGCCCTTTTATGGGGCAGGGGATCTACGAGCAGTACTTC. Translating it yields CASSPFMGQGIYEQYF. Full variable domain (outside the CDR3, taken from reference TRBV7-9 and TRBJ2-7): DTGVSQNPRHKITKRGQNVTFRCDPISEHNRLYWYRQTLGQGPEFLTYFQNEAQLEKSRLLSDRFSAERPKGSFSTLEIQRTEQGDSAMYLCASSPFMGQGIYEQYFGPGTRLTVT.

Comment on this clone: Other DNA sequences within the sample encode an identical CDR3. The chain joins TRBV5-1 to TRBJ1-1, with unresolved D. The CDR3 sequence is 13 residues long. V dropped 0 bases and J dropped 1 base, with 4 bases sitting between them. Per the germline V gene, CDR1 is SGHRS and CDR2 is YFSETQ. The CDR3 sequence: CASSLAQNTEAFF. CDR3 DNA: TGCGCCAGCAGCTTGGCACAGAACACTGAAGCTTTCTTT.

J is TRBJ2-7 and V is TRBV13; 16 bases line up with TRBD2. Germline V lookup: CDR1 PRHDT, CDR2 FYEKMQ (reference sequence). The V gene end was trimmed by 5 bases and the J gene end by 9 bases; junction bases not matched to a gene: 19. The CDR3 loop spans 19 amino acids. The CDR3 loop reads CASSSEGLAGGVHPTRQYF. The CDR3 nucleotides are TGTGCCAGCAGCAGCGAGGGACTAGCGGGGGGGGTACATCCTACGAGGCAGTACTTC. The full variable domain, rest sourced from reference TRBV13 and TRBJ2-7, is AAGVIQSPRHLIKEKRETATLKCYPIPRHDTVYWYQQGPGQDPQFLISFYEKMQSDKGSIPDRFSAQQFSDYHSELNMSSLELGDSALYFCASSSEGLAGGVHPTRQYFGPGTRLTVT.